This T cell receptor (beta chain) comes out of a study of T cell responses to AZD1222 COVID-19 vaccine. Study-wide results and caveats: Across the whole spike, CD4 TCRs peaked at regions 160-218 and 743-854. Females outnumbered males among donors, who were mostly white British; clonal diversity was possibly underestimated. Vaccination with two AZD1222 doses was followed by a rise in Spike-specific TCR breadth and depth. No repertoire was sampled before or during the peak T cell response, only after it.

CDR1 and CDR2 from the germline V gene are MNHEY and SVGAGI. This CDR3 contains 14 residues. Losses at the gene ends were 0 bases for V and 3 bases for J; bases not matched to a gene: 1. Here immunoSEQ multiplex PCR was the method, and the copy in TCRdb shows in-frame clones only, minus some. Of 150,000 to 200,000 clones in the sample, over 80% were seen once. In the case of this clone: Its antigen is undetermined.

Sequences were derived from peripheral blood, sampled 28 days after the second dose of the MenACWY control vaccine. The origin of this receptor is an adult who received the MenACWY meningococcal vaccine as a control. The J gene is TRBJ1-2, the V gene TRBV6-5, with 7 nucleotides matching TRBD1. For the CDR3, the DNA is TGTGCCAGCAGTTACTCGCAGGGGGACTATGGCTACACCTTC. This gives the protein CASSYSQGDYGYTF.